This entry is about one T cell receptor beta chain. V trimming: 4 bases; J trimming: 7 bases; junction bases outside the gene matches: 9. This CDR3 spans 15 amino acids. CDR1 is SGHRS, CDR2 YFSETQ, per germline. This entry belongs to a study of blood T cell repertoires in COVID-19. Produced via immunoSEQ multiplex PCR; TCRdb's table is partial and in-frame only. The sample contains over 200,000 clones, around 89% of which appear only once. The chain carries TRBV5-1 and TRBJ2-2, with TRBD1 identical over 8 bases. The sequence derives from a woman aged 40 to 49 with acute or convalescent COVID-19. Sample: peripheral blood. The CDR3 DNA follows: TGCGCCAGCAGCCCCGACAGGGGTCAATTCGGGGAGCTGTTTTTT. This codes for CASSPDRGQFGELFF.